Given below is one T cell receptor beta chain in context. The CDR3 runs 14 residues. Deletions cut 3 bases from V and 3 bases from J, with 9 bases between. CDR1 SGHTA and CDR2 FQGNSA come from the germline V gene. The data derive from a study of cytomegalovirus exposure and HLA in healthy donors. PCR amplification relied on 60 Vbeta primers (plus 13 Jbeta primers). Sequenced by immunoSEQ multiplex PCR; TCRdb stores in-frame clones only, minus some. The sample includes fewer than 120,000 clones, approximately 78% of them seen just once. This sequence joins TRBV7-2 and TRBJ1-5, with a weak D call TRBD1 (6 bases). This TCR came from a woman aged 25 to 39 in good health and CMV-seronegative. The sequenced material came from PBMCs. CDR3 coding DNA: TGTGCCAGCAGCTTCCAGGGGAACAATCAGCCCCAGCATTTT. Its translation is CASSFQGNNQPQHF.